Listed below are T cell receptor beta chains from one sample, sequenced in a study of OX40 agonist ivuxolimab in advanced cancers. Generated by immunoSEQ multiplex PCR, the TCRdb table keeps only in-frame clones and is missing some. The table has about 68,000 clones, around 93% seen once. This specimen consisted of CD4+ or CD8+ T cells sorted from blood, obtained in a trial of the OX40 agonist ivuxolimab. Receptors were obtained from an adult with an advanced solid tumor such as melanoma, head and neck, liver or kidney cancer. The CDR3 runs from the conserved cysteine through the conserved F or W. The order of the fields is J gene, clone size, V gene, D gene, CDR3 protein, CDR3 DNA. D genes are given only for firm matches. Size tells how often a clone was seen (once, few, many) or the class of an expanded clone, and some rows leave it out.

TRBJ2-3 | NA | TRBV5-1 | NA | CASRGSVATDTQYF | TGCGCCAGCAGAGGCAGCGTAGCAACAGATACGCAGTATTTT
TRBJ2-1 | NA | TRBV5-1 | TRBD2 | CASSLVASSGSDEQFF | TGCGCCAGCAGCTTGGTGGCCTCTAGCGGGAGCGATGAGCAGTTCTTC
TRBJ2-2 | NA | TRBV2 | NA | CASSEARTGELFF | TGTGCCAGCAGTGAAGCGAGGACCGGGGAGCTGTTTTTT
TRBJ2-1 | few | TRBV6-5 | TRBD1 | CASSRDRDSYNEQFF | TGTGCCAGCAGCAGGGACAGGGACTCCTACAATGAGCAGTTCTTC
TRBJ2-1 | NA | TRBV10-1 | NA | CASSGSGASEQFF | TGCGCCAGCAGCGGGTCCGGAGCGAGCGAGCAGTTCTTC
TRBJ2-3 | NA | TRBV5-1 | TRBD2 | CASNRLAPGGTDTQYF | TGCGCCAGCAACCGACTAGCGCCGGGTGGAACAGATACGCAGTATTTT
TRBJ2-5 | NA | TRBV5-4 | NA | CASSWGTNRETETQYF | TGTGCCAGCAGCTGGGGGACAAATCGGGAGACGGAGACCCAGTACTTC
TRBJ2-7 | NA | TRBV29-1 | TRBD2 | CSALGLAGGSSYEQYF | TGCAGCGCCCTGGGACTAGCGGGGGGGAGCTCCTACGAGCAGTACTTC
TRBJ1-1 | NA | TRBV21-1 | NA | CASSPRTTQEGTEAFF | TGTGCCAGCAGCCCCCGAACTACGCAGGAGGGCACTGAAGCTTTCTTT
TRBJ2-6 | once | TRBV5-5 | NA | CASSLAGPGANVLTF | TGTGCCAGCAGCTTGGCGGGCCCCGGGGCCAACGTCCTGACTTTC
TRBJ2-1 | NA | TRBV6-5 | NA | CASSYGRTPYNEQFF | TGTGCCAGCAGTTATGGGAGGACACCCTACAATGAGCAGTTCTTC
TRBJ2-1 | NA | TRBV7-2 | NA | CASSLEGGNEQFF | TGTGCCAGCAGCTTAGAAGGTGGAAATGAGCAGTTCTTC
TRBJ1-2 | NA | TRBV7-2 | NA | CASSLDSGRDYGYTF | TGTGCCAGCAGCTTAGACTCAGGGAGGGACTATGGCTACACCTTC
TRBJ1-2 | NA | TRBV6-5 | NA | CASSYSNRAYGYTF | TGTGCCAGCAGTTACTCGAACAGGGCCTATGGCTACACCTTC
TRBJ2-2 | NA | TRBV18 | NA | CASSPPPGTGELFF | TGTGCCAGCTCACCTCCTCCAGGCACCGGGGAGCTGTTTTTT
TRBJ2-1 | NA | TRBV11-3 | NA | CASGTGSYNEQFF | TGTGCCAGCGGTACAGGCTCCTACAATGAGCAGTTCTTC
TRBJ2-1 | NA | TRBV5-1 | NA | CASSSAGLEGNNEQFF | TGCGCCAGCAGCTCGGCCGGACTCGAAGGCAACAATGAGCAGTTCTTC
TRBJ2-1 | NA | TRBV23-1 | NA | CARSSQGRYYNEQFF | TGCGCCAGAAGCAGTCAGGGGAGATATTACAATGAGCAGTTCTTC
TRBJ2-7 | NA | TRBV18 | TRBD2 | CASSPPGLTYEQYF | TGTGCCAGCTCACCACCGGGACTAACCTACGAGCAGTACTTC
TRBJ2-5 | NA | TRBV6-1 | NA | CASSPSMGYQETQYF | TGTGCCAGCAGTCCGAGCATGGGGTACCAAGAGACCCAGTACTTC
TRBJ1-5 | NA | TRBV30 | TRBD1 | CAWTRQGHYQPQHF | TGTGCCTGGACCCGACAGGGCCACTATCAGCCCCAGCATTTT
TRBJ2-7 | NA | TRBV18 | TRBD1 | CASSPGQDSYEQYF | TGTGCCAGCTCTCCCGGACAGGACTCCTACGAGCAGTACTTC
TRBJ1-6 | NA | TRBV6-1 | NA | CASSAKGYNSPLHF | TGTGCCAGCAGTGCTAAGGGGTATAATTCACCCCTCCACTTT
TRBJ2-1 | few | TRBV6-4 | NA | CASSESGLRSSEQFF | TGTGCCAGCAGTGAATCAGGGCTAAGGAGCAGTGAGCAGTTCTTC
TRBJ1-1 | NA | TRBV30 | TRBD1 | CAWIGTGGTEAFF | TGTGCCTGGATCGGGACAGGGGGCACTGAAGCTTTCTTT
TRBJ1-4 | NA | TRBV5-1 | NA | CASKAVTSANEKLFF | TGCGCCAGCAAGGCGGTGACCTCAGCTAATGAAAAACTGTTTTTT
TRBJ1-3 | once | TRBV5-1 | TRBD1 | CASSSTGGLSLSGNTIYF | TGCGCCAGCAGTTCGACAGGGGGCCTGTCTCTCTCTGGAAACACCATATATTTT
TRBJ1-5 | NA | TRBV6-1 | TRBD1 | CASSEGAGGQPQHF | TGTGCCAGCAGTGAAGGTGCAGGGGGACAGCCCCAGCATTTT
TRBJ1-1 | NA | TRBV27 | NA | CASSFRGGYTEAFF | TGTGCCAGCAGTTTTCGTGGAGGCTACACTGAAGCTTTCTTT
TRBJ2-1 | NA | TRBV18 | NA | CASSQGNSEQFF | TGTGCCAGCTCACAGGGGAACAGTGAGCAGTTCTTC
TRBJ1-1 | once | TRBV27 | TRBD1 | CASSMRQGSTEAFF | TGTGCCAGCAGTATGCGACAGGGATCCACTGAAGCTTTCTTT
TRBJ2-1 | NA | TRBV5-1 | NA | CASSLVDPYNEQFF | TGCGCCAGCAGCTTGGTGGACCCCTACAATGAGCAGTTCTTC
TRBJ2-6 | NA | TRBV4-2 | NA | CASSQAVGPGANVLTF | TGTGCCAGCAGCCAAGCTGTAGGGCCTGGGGCCAACGTCCTGACTTTC
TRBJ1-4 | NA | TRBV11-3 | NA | CASSRTQDEKLFF | TGTGCCAGCAGCCGCACGCAGGACGAAAAACTGTTTTTT
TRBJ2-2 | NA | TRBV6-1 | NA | CASSETVNTGELFF | TGTGCCAGCAGTGAGACAGTTAACACCGGGGAGCTGTTTTTT
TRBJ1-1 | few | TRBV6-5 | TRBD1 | CASSYGTDRVAEAFF | TGTGCCAGCAGTTACGGCACGGACAGGGTGGCTGAAGCTTTCTTT
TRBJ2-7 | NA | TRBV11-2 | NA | CASSLRRAYEQYF | TGTGCCAGCAGCTTGCGCAGAGCCTACGAGCAGTACTTC
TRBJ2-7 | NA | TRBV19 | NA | CASRRAASATYEQYF | TGTGCCAGTAGGAGGGCAGCTAGCGCTACCTACGAGCAGTACTTC
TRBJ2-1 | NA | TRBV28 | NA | CATSAPGLDYNEQFF | TGTGCCACATCCGCCCCGGGACTGGACTACAATGAGCAGTTCTTC
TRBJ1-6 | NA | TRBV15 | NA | CATSRDKGLTNSPLHF | TGTGCCACCAGCAGAGATAAGGGATTAACTAATTCACCCCTCCACTTT
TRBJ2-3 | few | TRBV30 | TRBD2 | CAWSVIRGLAGRIAQYF | TGTGCCTGGAGTGTCATAAGGGGACTAGCGGGCCGGATTGCGCAGTATTTT
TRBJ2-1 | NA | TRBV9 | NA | CASSVVVSGYNEQFF | TGTGCCAGCAGCGTAGTTGTTAGCGGATACAATGAGCAGTTCTTC
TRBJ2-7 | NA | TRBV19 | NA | CASSYRAVYEQYF | TGTGCCAGTAGTTACAGGGCGGTCTACGAGCAGTACTTC
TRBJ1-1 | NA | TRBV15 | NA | CATSRAGTSEAFF | TGTGCCACCAGCAGAGCCGGGACATCTGAAGCTTTCTTT
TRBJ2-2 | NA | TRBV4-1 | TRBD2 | CASSHDRLAGNTGELFF | TGCGCCAGCAGCCATGACCGACTAGCGGGAAACACCGGGGAGCTGTTTTTT
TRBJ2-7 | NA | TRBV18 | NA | CASSPPGMAGSPSQYF | TGTGCCAGCTCACCACCAGGGATGGCGGGAAGCCCCTCGCAGTACTTC
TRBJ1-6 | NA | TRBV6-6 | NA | CASSYSPQGNSPLHF | TGTGCCAGCAGTTACTCTCCGCAGGGTAATTCACCCCTCCACTTT
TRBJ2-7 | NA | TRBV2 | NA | CASSGDGEGYEQYF | TGTGCCAGCAGTGGGGACGGCGAGGGCTACGAGCAGTACTTC
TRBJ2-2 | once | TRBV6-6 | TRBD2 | CASSYADPGTSPELFF | TGTGCCAGCAGTTACGCCGATCCCGGGACTAGTCCGGAGCTGTTTTTT
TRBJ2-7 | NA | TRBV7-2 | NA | CASRGQYEQYF | TGTGCCAGCAGGGGGCAATACGAGCAGTACTTC